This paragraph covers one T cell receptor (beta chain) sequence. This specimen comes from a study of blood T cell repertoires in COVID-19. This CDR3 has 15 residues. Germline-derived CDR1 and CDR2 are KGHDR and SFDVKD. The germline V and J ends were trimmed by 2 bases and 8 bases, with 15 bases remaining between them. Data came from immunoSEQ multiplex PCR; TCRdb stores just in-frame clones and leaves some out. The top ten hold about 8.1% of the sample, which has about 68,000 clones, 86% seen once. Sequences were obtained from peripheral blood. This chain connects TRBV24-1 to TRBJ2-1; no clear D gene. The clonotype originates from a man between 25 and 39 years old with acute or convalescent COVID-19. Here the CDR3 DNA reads TGTGCCACCAGTGATTACCTAGTTCACACCCATGAGCAGTTCTTC. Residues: CATSDYLVHTHEQFF.